The 32 T cell receptor beta chains below all came from one sample that was sequenced in a study of CD8+ T cells in alopecia areata. RNA was isolated and reverse transcribed to cDNA, the sequencing template. The table came from immunoSEQ multiplex PCR; TCRdb's copy has only in-frame clones and leaves some out. The repertoire holds roughly 200,000 clones, with approximately 53% as singletons. Sequenced input: CD8+ T cells sorted from blood. Source of these receptors: a human donor in good health.

The chain recombines TRBV5-4 with TRBJ2-3, with D possibly matching TRBD2 (6 bases). This CDR3 comprises 13 residues. V lost 1 base to trimming and J lost 4 bases, with 7 bases between them. Germline assignment: CDR1 SGHNT and CDR2 YYREEE (reference sequence). Here the CDR3 reads CASSLREADTQYF. DNA of the CDR3: TGTGCCAGCAGCTTGAGGGAGGCAGATACGCAGTATTTT.

This rearrangement joins TRBV25-1 to TRBJ1-5; D is unclear. Per germline, CDR1 MGHDK and CDR2 SYGVNS. The CDR3 contains 13 residues. V shed 8 bases and J shed 0 bases, with 8 bases lying between them. The CDR3, as DNA: TGTGCCAGCCAGGAGAATAGCAATCAGCCCCAGCATTTT. Its protein product is CASQENSNQPQHF.

The rearrangement links TRBV29-1 to TRBJ2-1, with TRBD1 matching 8 bases. Germline CDR1 SQVTM, CDR2 ANQGSEA. The CDR3 runs to 14 residues. Trimming removed 2 bases from V and 12 bases from J; junction bases left unmatched: 12. The DNA of the CDR3 is TGCAGCGTTGAATCGGACAGGGCCGCTATTGGGCAGTTCTTC. Residues: CSVESDRAAIGQFF.

This chain uses TRBV4-1 with TRBJ1-1; 11 bases agree with TRBD1. Trimming removed 4 bases from V and 4 bases from J; junction bases left unmatched: 2. Germline values: CDR1 MGHRA, CDR2 YSYEKL. The CDR3 has 14 residues. The DNA of the CDR3 is TGCGCCAGCAGCCGGACAGGGGGCCCCACTGAAGCTTTCTTT. Protein sequence: CASSRTGGPTEAFF.

The chain couples TRBV27 to TRBJ2-1; D is uncertain. Germline CDR1 is MNHEY and CDR2 is SMNVEV (reference sequence). Trimming removed 0 bases at V and 0 bases at J, with 6 bases between. This CDR3 is built from 15 residues. The CDR3 DNA is TGTGCCAGCAGTTTATCAGGGTACTCCTACAATGAGCAGTTCTTC. This codes for CASSLSGYSYNEQFF.

This clone showed up just a few times. This chain connects TRBV10-3 to TRBJ1-5; no clear D. The CDR3 spans 13 residues. The V end was cut by 4 bases, the J end by 4 bases, with 8 bases between. The germline V gene has CDR1 ENHRY and CDR2 SYGVKD. This CDR3 is CAISGDLNQPQHF. The DNA of the CDR3 is TGTGCCATCAGTGGGGATCTTAATCAGCCCCAGCATTTT.

The V gene is TRBV6-5, the J gene TRBJ1-2, with D perhaps matching TRBD1 (5 bases). This CDR3 spans 14 amino acids. CDR1 and CDR2 from the germline V gene are MNHEY and SVGAGI. The V end lost 4 bases, the J end lost 5 bases, and 14 bases lay between the germline ends. The CDR3 DNA reads as TGTGCCAGCAGTTCCGCTGGCGAGGGGTATGGCTACACCTTC. Protein: CASSSAGEGYGYTF.

This clone has just one count. The genes are TRBV27 and TRBJ2-7, with D tentatively TRBD1 (5 bases). The CDR3 has 13 amino acids. V was shortened by 4 bases and J by 0 bases, with 7 bases between the two germline ends. In germline, CDR1 is MNHEY, CDR2 SMNVEV (reference sequence). The CDR3 DNA sequence: TGTGCCAGCAGTTGGGGCGGCTCCTACGAGCAGTACTTC. Its protein product is CASSWGGSYEQYF.

This clone was seen only a few times. V and J are TRBV29-1 and TRBJ2-5; weak D call: TRBD2 (5 bases). Germline loops: CDR1 SQVTM, CDR2 ANQGSEA. V shed 2 bases and J shed 1 base, with 17 bases lying between them. There are 16 residues in the CDR3. Here the CDR3 reads CSVERGSAIPQETQYF. DNA for the CDR3: TGCAGCGTTGAACGAGGGTCCGCGATACCCCAAGAGACCCAGTACTTC.

The sample holds one count of this clone. CDR3 amino acids: CASSEQGYSNQPQHF. The CDR3 nucleotides are TGTGCCAGCAGCGAACAGGGATATAGCAATCAGCCCCAGCATTTT. The rearrangement uses TRBV5-6 and TRBJ1-5; possible D gene TRBD1, 6 bases. V shed 4 bases and J shed 0 bases, with 11 bases lying between them. Germline loops: CDR1 SGHDT, CDR2 YYEEEE. The CDR3 has 15 residues.

This clone appeared many times. The J gene is TRBJ2-1, the V gene TRBV7-6; D is possibly TRBD1 (6 bases). Trimming removed 4 bases at V and 9 bases at J, with 13 bases between. Germline-derived CDR1 and CDR2 are SGHVS and FNYEAQ. CDR3 length: 13 amino acids. The DNA for the CDR3 is TGTGCCAGCAGCTCATCACAGGGAAGTGAGCAGTTCTTC. Its protein product is CASSSSQGSEQFF.

The chain joins TRBV12-5 to TRBJ2-3; D ambiguous. Looked up from germline, CDR1 is LGHNT and CDR2 is FRNRAP. Trimming shortened V by 4 bases and J by 2 bases, and 1 base separated the two germline ends. This CDR3 has 11 residues. The CDR3 spells CASGSTDTQYF. As DNA, the CDR3 is TGTGCTAGTGGTTCCACAGATACGCAGTATTTT.

The chain joins TRBV29-1 to TRBJ1-2; D gene ambiguous. Per the germline V gene, CDR1 is SQVTM and CDR2 is ANQGSEA. The length of the CDR3 is 13 residues. V dropped 4 bases and J dropped 3 bases, with 12 bases sitting between them. The CDR3 is CSVVIAGHYGYTF. Here the CDR3 DNA reads TGCAGCGTTGTCATTGCAGGTCACTATGGCTACACCTTC.

The rearrangement uses TRBV27 and TRBJ1-2; D is perhaps TRBD1 (6 bases). V lost 6 bases and J lost 6, with 20 bases in between. CDR3 size: 15 residues. CDR1 and CDR2 (germline): MNHEY, SMNVEV (reference sequence). The CDR3 loop is CASSSAEGVFDGYTF. As DNA, the CDR3 is TGTGCCAGCAGCTCTGCGGAGGGGGTGTTCGATGGCTACACCTTC.

This clone appeared a single time. V gene TRBV6-6 combines with J gene TRBJ1-2; possible D gene TRBD1, 5 bases. Trimming stripped 5 bases from V and 8 bases from J, with 15 bases between. The CDR3 runs to 13 residues. Germline values: CDR1 MNHNY, CDR2 SVGAGI (reference sequence). The CDR3 region has the DNA TGTGCCAGCAGTGCCGGGCCGGGGGACGGCTACACCTTC. Encoded protein: CASSAGPGDGYTF.

The table lists this clone with a few counts. The chain carries TRBV4-1 and TRBJ2-7; 7 bases are a match to TRBD1. The CDR3 covers 14 residues. Germline assignment: CDR1 MGHRA and CDR2 YSYEKL. The trim removed 5 bases at V and 2 bases at J, leaving 6 bases unmatched. The CDR3 reads CASSELGTAYEQYF. In nucleotides, the CDR3 is TGCGCCAGCAGCGAACTCGGGACAGCCTACGAGCAGTACTTC.

The CDR3 DNA follows: TGTGCCACCAGCAGAGAAGGCATGTCCGGAGAGACCCAGTACTTC. It specifies CATSREGMSGETQYF. V gene TRBV15 combines with J gene TRBJ2-5; D unresolved. This CDR3 has 15 amino acids. V gave up 0 bases and J gave up 4 bases, with 12 bases separating them. Looked up from germline, CDR1 is LNHNV and CDR2 is YYDKDF (reference sequence).

This clone has a handful of counts. The CDR3 nucleotides read TGTGCCAGCAGCTGGACCGGGACACTGAACACTGAAGCTTTCTTT. This encodes CASSWTGTLNTEAFF. This chain joins TRBV13 and TRBJ1-1; weak D call: TRBD1 (6 bases). From germline, CDR1 is PRHDT and CDR2 FYEKMQ (reference sequence). The CDR3 has 15 amino acids. The germline V and J ends were trimmed by 4 bases and 0 bases, with 12 bases remaining between them.

V usage is TRBV18 and J usage is TRBJ2-7, with 7 bases matching TRBD1. Germline lookup yields CDR1 KGHSH and CDR2 LQKENI. CDR3 length equals 12 residues. The ends lost 4 bases at V and 6 bases at J; junction bases unmatched: 3. For the CDR3, the DNA is TGTGCCAGCTCACTCGACAGGGTCGAGCAGTACTTC. Its protein product is CASSLDRVEQYF.

The chain links TRBV4-1 to TRBJ2-5; 11 bases agree with TRBD2. The germline gives CDR1 MGHRA, CDR2 YSYEKL. The CDR3 totals 16 residues. Trimming removed 1 base from V and 0 bases from J; junction bases left unmatched: 1. The CDR3 nucleotides read TGCGCCAGCAGCCAAGGGACTAGCGGGTACCAAGAGACCCAGTACTTC. Protein sequence: CASSQGTSGYQETQYF.

For this clone: An end of the junction does not agree with germline; a read error may underlie this. This chain joins TRBV29-1 and TRBJ2-7; 7 bases agree with TRBD1. The CDR3 contains 12 residues. Germline CDR1 and CDR2: SQVTM and ANQGSEA. The CDR3 reads CSVKDRVYEQYF. The DNA for the CDR3 is TGCAGCGTTAAAGACAGGGTCTACGAGCAGTACTTC.

This rearrangement joins TRBV6-1 to TRBJ2-5; D remains unclear. The CDR3 has 8 residues. Germline lookup yields CDR1 MNHNS and CDR2 SASEGT. V was pared by 10 bases and J by 13 bases, with 10 bases between. The CDR3 bases are TGTGCCACCCTCGAACGGTACTTC. This translates into CATLERYF.

This chain joins TRBV29-1 and TRBJ1-2, with unresolved D. In germline, CDR1 is SQVTM, CDR2 ANQGSEA. Between the trimmed V and J ends, which lost 6 bases and 4 bases, there was a span of 15 bases. The CDR3 extends over 13 amino acids. The CDR3 here is CSVVTPLSYGYTF. The CDR3 coding sequence is TGCAGCGTAGTGACTCCCCTGAGCTATGGCTACACCTTC.

This clone has just a few counts. The V gene is TRBV11-2, the J gene TRBJ2-7; 9 bases map to TRBD2. The junction had 6 bases not matched to a gene; V was cut back by 5 bases and J by 1 base. This CDR3 spans 15 amino acids. Per the germline V gene, CDR1 is SGHAT and CDR2 is FQNNGV. CDR3 region: CASSASSGGSYEQYF. The CDR3 nucleotides read TGTGCCAGCAGCGCCAGTAGCGGGGGTTCCTACGAGCAGTACTTC. The full variable domain, completed using reference TRBV11-2 and TRBJ2-7, is EAGVAQSPRYKIIEKRQSVAFWCNPISGHATLYWYQQILGQGPKLLIQFQNNGVVDDSQLPKDRFSAERLKGVDSTLKIQPAKLEDSAVYLCASSASSGGSYEQYFGPGTRLTVT.

This rearrangement joins TRBV30 to TRBJ1-1, with D uncertain. The germline gives CDR1 GTSNPN, CDR2 SVGIG (reference sequence). V was cut by 4 bases and J by 7 bases, with 16 bases left in between. The CDR3 sequence is 13 residues long. The CDR3 DNA sequence: TGTGCCTGGATGGGGTCCATGTGGGGTGAAGCTTTCTTT. It translates to CAWMGSMWGEAFF.

The V and J genes are TRBV9 and TRBJ1-5; D unresolved. CDR3 length: 14 amino acids. V was clipped by 0 bases and J by 4 bases, with 8 bases between them. Germline V gene sequence: CDR1 SGDLS, CDR2 YYNGEE. CDR3 loop: CASSVDASNQPQHF. The CDR3 DNA follows: TGTGCCAGCAGCGTAGATGCCAGTAATCAGCCCCAGCATTTT.

The genes are TRBV11-1 and TRBJ2-5; D possibly corresponds to TRBD2 (6 bases). The CDR3 loop spans 15 amino acids. Trimming took 1 base from V and 7 from J, leaving 16 bases between them. CDR1 is SGHAT, CDR2 FQDESV, per germline (reference sequence). The CDR3, as DNA: TGTGCCAGCAGCTTAGGCGGGACTCCCGGCGGGACCCAGTACTTC. It yields the protein CASSLGGTPGGTQYF. The entire variable domain, with the rest obtained from reference TRBV11-1 and TRBJ2-5, is as follows: EAEVAQSPRYKITEKSQAVAFWCDPISGHATLYWYRQILGQGPELLVQFQDESVVDDSQLPKDRFSAERLKGVDSTLKIQPAELGDSAMYLCASSLGGTPGGTQYFGPGTRLLVL.

J is TRBJ1-1 and V is TRBV5-1; no clear D gene. From germline, CDR1 is SGHRS and CDR2 YFSETQ. There are 11 residues in the CDR3. The ends were cut back, 7 bases at V and 11 bases at J, with 15 bases in the middle. The CDR3 loop is CASSLGVEAFF. For the CDR3, the DNA is TGCGCCAGCTCGCTCGGGGTTGAGGCTTTCTTT.

V gene TRBV5-4 combines with J gene TRBJ1-1; 9 bases agree with TRBD1. CDR1 and CDR2 (germline): SGHNT, YYREEE (reference sequence). The CDR3 runs 15 residues. After removal of 5 bases from V and 0 bases from J, the junction contained 5 bases not matched to a gene. The CDR3 loop reads CASRMGQGMNTEAFF. For the CDR3, the DNA is TGTGCCAGCAGAATGGGACAGGGAATGAACACTGAAGCTTTCTTT.

The V gene is TRBV27, the J gene TRBJ1-2; the match to TRBD1 covers 10 bases. CDR3 length: 19 residues. J gave up 5 bases and V 3 bases, and 18 bases lay outside the gene matches. Germline CDR1 is MNHEY and CDR2 is SMNVEV (reference sequence). The CDR3 reads CASSLAPPGQGSLPYGYTF. CDR3 DNA sequence: TGTGCCAGCAGTTTGGCCCCCCCGGGACAGGGGAGCCTACCTTATGGCTACACCTTC.

The V gene is TRBV7-9, the J gene TRBJ1-2, with a weak D call TRBD1 (5 bases). Trimming removed 4 bases from V and 8 bases from J, with 17 bases in between. Per germline, CDR1 SEHNR and CDR2 FQNEAQ (reference sequence). This CDR3 spans 14 amino acids. CDR3 loop: CASSSSRDLGGYTF. CDR3 coding DNA: TGTGCCAGCAGCTCGTCCCGGGACTTAGGAGGCTACACCTTC.

V usage is TRBV4-1 and J usage is TRBJ1-1; D unclear. CDR1 MGHRA and CDR2 YSYEKL come from the germline V gene. V lost 0 bases and J lost 7, with 12 bases in between. CDR3 length equals 14 residues. The CDR3 DNA sequence: TGCGCCAGCAGCCAAGAGAGGGCGCGCGATGAAGCTTTCTTT. Translation: CASSQERARDEAFF.